This TCR beta chain was observed in a study of shared clonotypes between healthy human individuals. V was trimmed by 5 bases and J by 1 base, leaving 9 bases between them. Germline assignment: CDR1 MGHRA and CDR2 YSYEKL. This CDR3 contains 13 residues. CD8 cells regarded as naive lacked CD45RO, were positively chosen for CCR7, and omitted terminally differentiated effector memory CD45RA+ cells. As to this clone: Distinct nucleotide sequences in the sample also encode this CDR3.

Measured with immunoSEQ multiplex PCR; TCRdb has only the in-frame clones, and not every one. This sample has millions of clones, with approximately 94% found just once. Sequencing was performed on naive CD8+ T cells sorted from blood. The sequence came from a man between 18 and 35 years old in good health. The J gene is TRBJ2-7, the V gene TRBV4-1, with D possibly being TRBD1 (6 bases). CDR3 in amino acids: CASSRGQSYEQYF. CDR3 bases: TGCGCCAGCAGCAGAGGACAGTCCTACGAGCAGTACTTC.